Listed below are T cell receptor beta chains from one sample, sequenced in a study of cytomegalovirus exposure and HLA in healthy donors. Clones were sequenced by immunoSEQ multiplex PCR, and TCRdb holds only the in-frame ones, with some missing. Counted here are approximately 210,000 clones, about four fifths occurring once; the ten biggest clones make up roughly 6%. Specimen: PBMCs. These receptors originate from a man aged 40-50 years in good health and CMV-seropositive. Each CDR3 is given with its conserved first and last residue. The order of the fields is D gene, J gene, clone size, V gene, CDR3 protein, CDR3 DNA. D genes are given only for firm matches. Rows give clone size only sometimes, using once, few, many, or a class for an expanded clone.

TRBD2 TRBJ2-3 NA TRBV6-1 CASRPSGRPDTQYF TGTGCCAGCAGGCCTAGCGGGAGACCAGATACGCAGTATTTT
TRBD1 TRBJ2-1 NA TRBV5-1 CASTPEDRAMTEQFF TGCGCCAGCACCCCCGAGGACAGGGCAATGACTGAGCAGTTCTTC
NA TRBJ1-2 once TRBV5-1 CASSPAGRNYGYTF TGCGCCAGCAGCCCGGCGGGCAGAAACTATGGCTACACCTTC
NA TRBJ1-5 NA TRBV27 CASSLIGRVASNQPQHF TGTGCCAGCAGTTTAATTGGCAGGGTCGCGAGCAATCAGCCCCAGCATTTT
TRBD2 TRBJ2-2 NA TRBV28 CASSFSSGRVAGELFF TGTGCCAGCAGTTTTTCAAGCGGGAGGGTTGCCGGGGAGCTGTTTTTT
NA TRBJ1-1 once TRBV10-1 CASSTGNEAFF TGCGCCAGCAGCACAGGGAATGAAGCTTTCTTT
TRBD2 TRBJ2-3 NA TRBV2 CASNLGLAGGSDTQYF TGTGCCAGCAATTTGGGACTAGCGGGAGGGTCAGATACGCAGTATTTT
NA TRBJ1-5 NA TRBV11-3 CASSLASWQPQHF TGTGCCAGCAGCTTAGCCAGTTGGCAGCCCCAGCATTTT
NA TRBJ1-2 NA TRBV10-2 CASSQAKDYGYTF TGCGCCAGCAGTCAGGCCAAAGACTATGGCTACACCTTC
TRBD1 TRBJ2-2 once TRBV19 CASSTGTGRYTGELFF TGTGCCAGTAGCACCGGGACAGGGCGGTACACCGGGGAGCTGTTTTTT
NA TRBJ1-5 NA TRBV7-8 CASSLGHSNQPQHF TGTGCCAGCAGCTTAGGACATAGCAATCAGCCCCAGCATTTT
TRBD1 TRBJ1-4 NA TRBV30 CAWGSGQGFRGGEKLFF TGTGCCTGGGGCTCTGGACAGGGTTTTCGAGGAGGTGAAAAACTGTTTTTT
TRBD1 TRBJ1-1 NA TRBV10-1 CASSLGQGTNTEAFF TGCGCCAGCAGTCTCGGACAGGGGACGAACACTGAAGCTTTCTTT
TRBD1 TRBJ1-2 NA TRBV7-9 CASSLGDREPNYGYTF TGTGCCAGCAGCTTAGGAGACAGGGAACCTAACTATGGCTACACCTTC
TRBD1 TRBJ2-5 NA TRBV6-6 CASTRDRGDSGTQYF TGTGCCAGCACGAGGGACAGGGGTGATAGTGGGACCCAGTACTTC
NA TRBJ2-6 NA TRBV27 CASSYRLGGVKPLSSGANVLTF TGTGCCAGCAGTTATCGACTGGGGGGTGTAAAACCCTTGTCCTCTGGGGCCAACGTCCTGACTTTC
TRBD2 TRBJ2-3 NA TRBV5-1 CASSPGLAGATDTQYF TGCGCCAGCAGCCCGGGACTAGCGGGAGCCACAGATACGCAGTATTTT
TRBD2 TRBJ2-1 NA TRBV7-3 CASSSRTSGMPSYNEQFF TGTGCCAGCAGCTCTCGGACTAGCGGGATGCCCTCCTACAATGAGCAGTTCTTC
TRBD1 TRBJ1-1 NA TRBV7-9 CASSQGQSHTEAFF TGTGCCAGCAGCCAGGGACAGTCCCACACTGAAGCTTTCTTT
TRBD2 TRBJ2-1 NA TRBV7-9 CASSLVVLAGVEQFF TGTGCCAGCAGCTTAGTGGTCCTAGCGGGAGTTGAGCAGTTCTTC
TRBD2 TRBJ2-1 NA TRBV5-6 CASSLGAGDGEQFF TGTGCCAGCAGCTTGGGAGCGGGAGATGGTGAGCAGTTCTTC
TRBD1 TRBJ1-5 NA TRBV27 CASSPGTGVVQPQHF TGTGCCAGCAGCCCCGGGACAGGGGTAGTTCAGCCCCAGCATTTT
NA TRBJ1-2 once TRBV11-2 CASSFGRAASNYGYTF TGTGCCAGCAGCTTTGGGAGGGCCGCCTCTAACTATGGCTACACCTTC
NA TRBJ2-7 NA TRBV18 CASSPVQSSYEQYF TGTGCCAGCTCACCAGTACAGAGCTCCTACGAGCAGTACTTC
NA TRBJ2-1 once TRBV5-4 CASSPAGETFEQFF TGTGCCAGCAGCCCTGCCGGGGAGACGTTTGAGCAGTTCTTC
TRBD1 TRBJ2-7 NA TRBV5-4 CASSFDRAGEQYF TGTGCCAGCAGCTTCGACAGGGCTGGCGAGCAGTACTTC
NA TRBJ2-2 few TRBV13 CASSLGGSAGELFF TGTGCCAGCAGCTTAGGAGGGAGCGCCGGGGAGCTGTTTTTT
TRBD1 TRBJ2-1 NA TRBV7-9 CASSRWTGGTGNEQFF TGTGCCAGCAGCCGGTGGACAGGGGGTACGGGCAATGAGCAGTTCTTC
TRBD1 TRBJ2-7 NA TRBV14 CASSQERQGPAYEQYF TGTGCCAGCAGCCAAGAAAGACAGGGTCCCGCCTACGAGCAGTACTTC
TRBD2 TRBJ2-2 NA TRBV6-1 CASSEKAGAPGTGELFF TGTGCCAGCAGTGAAAAAGCGGGAGCCCCGGGCACCGGGGAGCTGTTTTTT
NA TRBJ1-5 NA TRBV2 CAIGQTSNQPQHF TGTGCCATCGGACAGACGAGCAATCAGCCCCAGCATTTT
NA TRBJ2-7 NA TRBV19 CASSIDGEAYEQYF TGTGCCAGTAGTATAGATGGGGAGGCCTACGAGCAGTACTTC
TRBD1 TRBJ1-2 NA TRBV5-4 CASSPRQGAFYGHTF TGTGCCAGCAGCCCGAGACAGGGGGCTTTCTATGGCCACACCTTC
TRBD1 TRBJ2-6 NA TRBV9 CASSPRTGLLSGANVLTF TGTGCCAGCAGCCCCCGGACAGGGCTGCTCTCTGGGGCCAACGTCCTGACTTTC
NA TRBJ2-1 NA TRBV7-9 CAVVREFDEQFF TGTGCCGTAGTCCGGGAGTTCGATGAGCAGTTCTTC
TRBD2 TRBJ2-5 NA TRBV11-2 CASSDLAGGQETQYF TGTGCCAGCAGCGATTTAGCGGGAGGGCAAGAGACCCAGTACTTC
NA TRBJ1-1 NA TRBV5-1 CASSGGNSLNTEAFF TGCGCCAGCAGCGGGGGGAATAGTTTGAACACTGAAGCTTTCTTT
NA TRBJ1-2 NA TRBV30 CAWSLWLQGNYGYTF TGTGCCTGGAGTTTATGGCTCCAGGGGAACTATGGCTACACCTTC
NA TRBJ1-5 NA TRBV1 CTSRGGGISNQPQHF TGCACCAGCCGCGGGGGGGGGATTAGCAATCAGCCCCAGCATTTT
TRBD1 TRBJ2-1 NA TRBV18 CASSPGQGEEQFF TGTGCCAGCTCCCCGGGACAGGGAGAGGAGCAGTTCTTC
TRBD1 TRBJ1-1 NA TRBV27 CASTMTGGRTEAFF TGTGCCAGCACCATGACAGGGGGTAGAACTGAAGCTTTCTTT
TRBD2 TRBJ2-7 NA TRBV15 CATSRELAGFYEQYF TGTGCCACCAGCAGAGAACTAGCGGGCTTCTACGAGCAGTACTTC
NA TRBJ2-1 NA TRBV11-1 CASSLGAGLRSYNEQFF TGTGCCAGCAGCTTAGGGGCGGGTCTTAGATCCTACAATGAGCAGTTCTTC
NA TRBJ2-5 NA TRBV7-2 CASSLGWQGPQETQYF TGTGCCAGCAGCTTAGGGTGGCAGGGGCCCCAAGAGACCCAGTACTTC
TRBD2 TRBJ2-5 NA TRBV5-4 CASSLASGRAGETQYF TGTGCCAGCAGCTTGGCTAGCGGGAGGGCCGGTGAGACCCAGTACTTC
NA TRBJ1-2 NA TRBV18 CASSVEVASWGYTF TGTGCCAGCTCAGTGGAGGTTGCCTCCTGGGGCTACACCTTC
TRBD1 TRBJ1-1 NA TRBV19 CASTLQGRFTEAFF TGTGCCAGTACTCTACAGGGGAGATTCACTGAAGCTTTCTTT
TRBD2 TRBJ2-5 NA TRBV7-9 CASSQLEVAGVVFETQYF TGTGCCAGCAGCCAACTAGAGGTAGCGGGAGTCGTATTTGAGACCCAGTACTTC
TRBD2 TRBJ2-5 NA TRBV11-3 CASTTGTSGEETQYF TGTGCCAGCACCACAGGGACTAGCGGAGAAGAGACCCAGTACTTC
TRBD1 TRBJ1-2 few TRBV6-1 CASSTRTGGGYTF TGTGCCAGCAGTACGCGGACAGGGGGTGGCTACACCTTC
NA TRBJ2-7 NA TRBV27 CASSLNPGAYEQYF TGTGCCAGCAGTTTAAACCCAGGGGCCTACGAGCAGTACTTC
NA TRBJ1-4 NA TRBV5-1 CASRTDNEKLFF TGCGCCAGCAGGACTGATAATGAAAAACTGTTTTTT
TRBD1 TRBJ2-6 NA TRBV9 CASSSRQGGLSGANVLTF TGTGCCAGCAGCTCTCGACAGGGCGGACTCTCTGGGGCCAACGTCCTGACTTTC
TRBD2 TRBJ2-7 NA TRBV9 CASSPGLAGPYEQYF TGTGCCAGCAGCCCGGGACTAGCGGGCCCGTACGAGCAGTACTTC
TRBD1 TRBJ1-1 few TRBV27 CASGPGGLNTEAFF TGTGCCAGCGGCCCAGGGGGCCTTAACACTGAAGCTTTCTTT